This is a list of T cell receptor beta chains from one sample in a study of vaccination effects on CD4 cells after COVID-19. What these receptors recognize is not known. TCRdb keeps only in-frame clones here, not all; method: immunoSEQ multiplex PCR. The profile shows under 80,000 clones, around 70% of them singletons. The source was CD4+ T cells from PBMCs cultured with HIV peptides, collected before COVID-19 vaccination. The receptors derive from a human donor who had a prior SARS-CoV-2 infection. Each CDR3 is given with its conserved first and last residue. D genes are given only for firm matches. The listing skips clone size in some rows; elsewhere it reads once, few, many or a size class.

abundance | j_gene | d_gene | v_gene | CDR3aa | CDR3nt
- | TRBJ1-2 | TRBD1 | TRBV18 | CASSPDRVGDGYTF | TGTGCCAGCTCACCAGACAGGGTGGGAGATGGCTACACCTTC
few | TRBJ1-3 | - | TRBV3-1/TRBV3-2 | CASSPRIGTIYF | TGTGCCAGCAGCCCAAGAATCGGCACCATATATTTT
- | TRBJ2-2 | - | TRBV24-1 | CATSLTGWNTGELFF | TGTGCCACCAGCTTGACCGGGTGGAACACCGGGGAGCTGTTTTTT
- | TRBJ2-2 | - | TRBV7-2 | CASSLSFGGATGELFF | TGTGCCAGCAGCTTAAGTTTTGGGGGGGCAACTGGGGAGCTGTTTTTT
- | TRBJ1-1 | - | TRBV18 | CASSSDRNTEAFF | TGTGCCAGCTCATCGGACAGGAACACTGAAGCTTTCTTT
- | TRBJ1-4 | TRBD1 | TRBV19 | CASSGTGGYEKLFF | TGTGCCAGTAGTGGGACAGGGGGGTATGAAAAACTGTTTTTT
- | TRBJ2-7 | TRBD1 | TRBV5-1 | CASSLDGQGPSYEQYF | TGCGCCAGCAGCTTGGACGGACAGGGCCCTTCCTACGAGCAGTACTTC
- | TRBJ2-3 | TRBD2 | TRBV4-2 | CASSTGLAETSTDTQYF | TGTGCCAGCAGCACGGGACTAGCGGAAACTAGCACAGATACGCAGTATTTT
once | TRBJ2-5 | - | TRBV5-8 | CASSLRWGGEETQYF | TGTGCCAGCAGCCTGAGATGGGGGGGCGAGGAGACCCAGTACTTC
- | TRBJ2-2 | TRBD1 | TRBV5-1 | CATKTGAAGELFF | TGCGCCACCAAGACAGGGGCGGCCGGGGAGCTGTTTTTT
- | TRBJ2-3 | TRBD2 | TRBV7-9 | CASSARGIMDTDTQYF | TGTGCCAGCAGCGCGCGGGGGATCATGGACACAGATACGCAGTATTTT
- | TRBJ2-3 | - | TRBV7-6 | CASSPKAGSGQDTQYF | TGTGCCAGCAGCCCCAAGGCGGGGTCCGGGCAAGATACGCAGTATTTT
- | TRBJ2-3 | - | TRBV27 | CASSWGPREDTQYF | TGTGCCAGCAGTTGGGGCCCCAGGGAAGATACGCAGTATTTT
once | TRBJ2-3 | - | TRBV12-5 | CASGLPRLVGVPDTQYF | TGTGCTAGTGGTTTGCCCCGACTAGTGGGTGTGCCAGATACGCAGTATTTT
few | TRBJ2-1 | TRBD2 | TRBV7-9 | CASSFPFRVAGVVNEQFF | TGTGCCAGCAGCTTCCCCTTTCGGGTAGCGGGGGTTGTTAATGAGCAGTTCTTC
- | TRBJ2-1 | - | TRBV29-1 | CSVRVTDRQGNEQFF | TGCAGCGTCCGAGTGACCGACCGACAAGGGAATGAGCAGTTCTTC
few | TRBJ2-7 | - | TRBV7-9 | CASSLVSTEGEQYF | TGTGCCAGCAGCTTAGTCTCTACCGAAGGCGAGCAGTACTTC
- | TRBJ1-4 | - | TRBV7-8 | CASSRILEKLFF | TGTGCCAGCAGCCGGATATTGGAAAAACTGTTTTTT
- | TRBJ1-1 | - | TRBV11-1 | CASSLNTRIFEAFF | TGTGCCAGCAGCTTGAACACAAGAATATTTGAAGCTTTCTTT
once | TRBJ1-1 | - | TRBV5-4 | CASSLDANTEAFF | TGTGCCAGCAGCCTAGACGCGAACACTGAAGCTTTCTTT
- | TRBJ2-5 | TRBD2 | TRBV7-6 | CASSLKTSGGFQETQYF | TGTGCCAGCAGCTTGAAGACTAGCGGGGGGTTCCAAGAGACCCAGTACTTC
- | TRBJ2-2 | - | TRBV19 | CASSVRGGAYTGELFF | TGTGCCAGTAGCGTACGCGGGGGCGCGTACACCGGGGAGCTGTTTTTT
- | TRBJ2-1 | TRBD2 | TRBV2 | CASSLAGAIYNEQFF | TGTGCCAGCAGTCTAGCGGGAGCGATCTACAATGAGCAGTTCTTC
- | TRBJ1-1 | - | TRBV3-1/TRBV3-2 | CASSQARRTEAFF | TGTGCCAGCAGCCAAGCCCGACGCACTGAAGCTTTCTTT
- | TRBJ2-7 | TRBD2 | TRBV11-3 | CASSTGPAGGIGEQYF | TGTGCCAGCAGCACGGGCCCGGCGGGGGGCATAGGCGAGCAGTACTTC
once | TRBJ1-5 | - | TRBV15 | CATSRETVESYQPQHF | TGTGCCACCAGCAGAGAAACAGTGGAGAGTTATCAGCCCCAGCATTTT
- | TRBJ2-5 | - | TRBV4-2 | CASSQDGVFQETQYF | TGTGCCAGCAGCCAAGATGGCGTTTTTCAAGAGACCCAGTACTTC
- | TRBJ1-1 | TRBD1 | TRBV18 | CASSPGQGATEAFF | TGTGCCAGCTCCCCAGGACAGGGGGCCACTGAAGCTTTCTTT
- | TRBJ1-5 | - | TRBV7-6 | CASSLLMGPNQPQHF | TGTGCCAGCAGCTTACTTATGGGGCCGAATCAGCCCCAGCATTTT
- | TRBJ2-7 | TRBD1 | TRBV2 | CASSELYRGSYEQYF | TGTGCCAGCAGTGAGCTTTACAGGGGATCCTACGAGCAGTACTTC
- | TRBJ2-3 | TRBD1 | TRBV30 | CAWGQGLSTDTQYF | TGTGCCTGGGGACAGGGCCTAAGCACAGATACGCAGTATTTT
- | TRBJ1-4 | - | TRBV19 | CASSIRAAIRTNEKLFF | TGTGCCAGTAGTATTAGGGCAGCTATCAGAACTAATGAAAAACTGTTTTTT
- | TRBJ2-5 | - | TRBV7-2 | CASSSGQVQETQYF | TGTGCCAGCAGCTCGGGACAAGTACAAGAGACCCAGTACTTC
- | TRBJ2-7 | - | TRBV15 | CATSRDSGTPYEQYF | TGTGCCACCAGCAGGGATTCCGGGACCCCCTACGAGCAGTACTTC
- | TRBJ2-7 | TRBD1 | TRBV12-3/TRBV12-4 | CASSWDSTYEQYF | TGTGCCAGCAGTTGGGACAGCACCTACGAGCAGTACTTC
- | TRBJ2-3 | TRBD2 | TRBV9 | CASRGGAGTDTQYF | TGTGCCAGCCGCGGGGGGGCCGGAACAGATACGCAGTATTTT
once | TRBJ2-7 | TRBD2 | TRBV27 | CASSLTGTSIPYEQYF | TGTGCCAGCAGTTTGACGGGGACTAGCATCCCCTACGAGCAGTACTTC
- | TRBJ1-2 | TRBD1 | TRBV19 | CASSDRGLDYGYTF | TGTGCCAGTAGTGACAGGGGATTGGACTATGGCTACACCTTC
once | TRBJ1-1 | TRBD1 | TRBV5-8 | CASSHWTGDTNTEAFF | TGTGCCAGCAGCCATTGGACAGGGGATACGAACACTGAAGCTTTCTTT
- | TRBJ1-2 | TRBD1 | TRBV18 | CASSGQGAVKWYTF | TGTGCCAGCTCTGGACAGGGGGCGGTCAAATGGTACACCTTC
- | TRBJ1-5 | - | TRBV2 | CASSTTGTRYSNQPQHF | TGTGCCAGCAGTACCACCGGGACACGGTATAGCAATCAGCCCCAGCATTTT
few | TRBJ2-7 | - | TRBV7-2 | CASSSWYEQYF | TGTGCCAGCAGCTCCTGGTACGAGCAGTACTTC
- | TRBJ1-2 | - | TRBV3-1/TRBV3-2 | CASSQGPGGYTF | TGTGCCAGCAGCCAAGGGCCCGGCGGCTACACCTTC
few | TRBJ1-3 | - | TRBV5-1 | CASTEITGNTIYF | TGCGCCAGCACGGAGATAACTGGAAACACCATATATTTT
once | TRBJ2-5 | - | TRBV11-3 | CASSMSSQETQYF | TGTGCCAGCAGCATGTCTAGCCAAGAGACCCAGTACTTC
- | TRBJ2-2 | - | TRBV6-5 | CASTLHHRNTGELFF | TGTGCCAGCACCTTACACCACCGTAACACCGGGGAGCTGTTTTTT
few | TRBJ2-1 | - | TRBV6-5 | CASRPPGMDEQFF | TGTGCCAGCAGACCTCCAGGGATGGATGAGCAGTTCTTC
few | TRBJ1-1 | - | TRBV13 | CASSLKFWGDTEAFF | TGTGCCAGCAGCTTAAAGTTTTGGGGGGACACTGAAGCTTTCTTT